This T cell receptor beta chain was identified during a study of blood T cell repertoires in COVID-19. The overall study: Sites in the United States, Italy and Spain provided acute and convalescent COVID-19 samples.

Germline V lookup: CDR1 SGHRS, CDR2 YFSETQ. Trimming removed 4 bases at V and 0 bases at J, with 16 bases between. The CDR3 extends over 16 amino acids. Original methodology: Estimates of nucleated cell counts were drawn from the amplification of reference gene primers. The protocol was immunoSEQ multiplex PCR, while the TCRdb copy is restricted to in-frame clones and leaves out a portion. V and J calls and clone size are copied from that table; D and trimming were computed from the DNA. The sample shows some 240,000 clones, about 86% of them seen only once. The clonotype originates from a woman of 80 years or more with acute or convalescent COVID-19. The sequencing input was peripheral blood. The rearrangement uses TRBV5-1 and TRBJ1-1; no reliable D call. Here the CDR3 reads CASSEGPSNLNTEAFF. Written as DNA, the CDR3 is TGCGCCAGCAGCGAGGGCCCCTCCAATTTGAACACTGAAGCTTTCTTT. Full variable domain (outside the CDR3, taken from reference TRBV5-1 and TRBJ1-1): KAGVTQTPRYLIKTRGQQVTLSCSPISGHRSVSWYQQTPGQGLQFLFEYFSETQRNKGNFPGRFSGRQFSNSRSEMNVSTLELGDSALYLCASSEGPSNLNTEAFFGQGTRLTVV.